A single sample is the source of the 2 T cell receptor beta chains below, sequenced in a study of cytomegalovirus exposure and HLA in healthy donors. The PCR had 60 Vbeta and 13 Jbeta primers. TCRdb's copy holds only in-frame clones and misses some; the assay was immunoSEQ multiplex PCR. The profile covers 100,000 or so clones, with 75% to 90% appearing a single time and about 3.6% taken by the ten largest. Sequenced sample: PBMCs. The receptors come from a man aged 25-40 years in good health and CMV-seronegative.

This clone was counted a few times. The CDR3 spells CASSSGEKKQYF. As DNA, the CDR3 is TGTGCCAGCAGTAGCGGGGAAAAAAAGCAGTACTTC. The chain employs TRBV28 and TRBJ2-7, with TRBD2 matching 7 bases. The ends lost 5 bases at V and 8 bases at J; junction bases unmatched: 6. There are 12 residues in the CDR3. Germline V CDR1 and CDR2: MDHEN, SYDVKM.

The gene calls are TRBV7-3 and TRBJ2-1; D remains unclear. Germline assignment: CDR1 SGHTA and CDR2 FQGTGA. The CDR3 spans 18 residues. Trimming cost V 10 bases and J 1 base, with 26 bases left between them. CDR3 sequence (DNA): TGTGCCATCCAGCCCTCGGCGGCGGCGGAGAGATCCTACAATGAGCAGTTCTTC. This sequence encodes CAIQPSAAAERSYNEQFF.